The next 31 T cell receptor beta chains were all read from a single sample in a study of T cell responses to AZD1222 COVID-19 vaccine. The table came from immunoSEQ multiplex PCR; TCRdb's copy has only in-frame clones and leaves some out. The profile covers over 130,000 clones, with around 90% appearing a single time and approximately 3.5% taken by the ten largest. Specimen: peripheral blood, collected 28 days after the second AZD1222 dose. The receptor source for this set is an adult who received the AZD1222 COVID-19 vaccine.

This chain joins TRBV19 and TRBJ1-5; TRBD1 matches 7 bases. The CDR3 extends over 17 amino acids. V dropped 10 bases and J dropped 2; count of bases not matched to a gene: 17. Germline V gives CDR1 LNHDA, CDR2 SQIVND (reference sequence). Here the CDR3 DNA reads TGTGCCAACTCCCGCCTATTTAGGGGGCGTTGCAATCAGCCCCAGCATTTT. Amino acid sequence: CANSRLFRGRCNQPQHF.

The J gene is TRBJ1-1, the V gene TRBV7-2; D call uncertain. Germline assignment: CDR1 SGHTA and CDR2 FQGNSA. The CDR3 consists of 13 residues. Deletions cut 6 bases from V and 3 bases from J, with 11 bases between. CDR3 region: CASSWLSDTEAFF. In nucleotides, the CDR3 is TGTGCCAGCAGTTGGTTGTCGGACACTGAAGCTTTCTTT.

The V and J genes are TRBV5-1 and TRBJ2-3; TRBD1 is a possible D gene (5 bases). The CDR3 spans 16 residues. V was trimmed by 1 base and J by 1 base, leaving 13 bases between them. Germline V gene lookup returns CDR1 SGHRS and CDR2 YFSETQ. The CDR3 DNA follows: TGCGCCAGCAGCTTGATGTCAGGGATCGGCACAGATACGCAGTATTTT. Its translation is CASSLMSGIGTDTQYF.

V gene TRBV6-2 or TRBV6-3 combines with J gene TRBJ2-3; D may be TRBD1 (6 bases). Germline V gene lookup returns CDR1 MNHEY and CDR2 SVGEGT. The CDR3 is 17 amino acids. V was clipped by 4 bases and J by 0 bases, with 17 bases between them. CDR3 amino acids: CASSFRGFYRSTDTQYF. In nucleotides, the CDR3 is TGTGCCAGCAGTTTCAGGGGATTCTACAGAAGCACAGATACGCAGTATTTT.

This clone is labeled as medium-sized. This chain joins TRBV18 and TRBJ2-7, with D possibly matching TRBD1 (6 bases). Germline V CDR1 and CDR2: KGHSH, LQKENI. Deletions cut 1 base from V and 4 bases from J, with 14 bases between. The CDR3 consists of 15 residues. The CDR3, as DNA: TGTGCCAGCTCACCACGGTACAGGGTGTGGTACGAGCAGTACTTC. Protein product: CASSPRYRVWYEQYF.

The V and J genes are TRBV27 and TRBJ1-4, with D tentatively TRBD1 (5 bases). Trimming pared 2 bases from V and 0 bases from J, leaving 28 bases between. CDR1 is MNHEY, CDR2 SMNVEV, per germline (reference sequence). The CDR3 totals 22 residues. The CDR3 sequence: CASSLSSGYFGGGIATNEKLFF. The CDR3 region has the DNA TGTGCCAGCAGTTTAAGTTCAGGGTATTTCGGGGGAGGAATAGCAACTAATGAAAAACTGTTTTTT.

This chain connects TRBV12-5 to TRBJ2-7; 8 bases match TRBD2. The ends lost 1 base at V and 3 bases at J; junction bases unmatched: 8. Germline values: CDR1 LGHNT, CDR2 FRNRAP. The CDR3 contains 16 residues. The CDR3 region is CASGLAFWSGSYEQYF. The DNA for the CDR3 is TGTGCTAGTGGTTTGGCATTTTGGAGCGGGAGCTACGAGCAGTACTTC.

The CDR3 sequence is CASTGSGQPQHF. CDR3 bases: TGTGCCAGTACAGGGTCGGGACAGCCCCAGCATTTT. The J gene is TRBJ1-5, the V gene TRBV28; possibly TRBD1 for D (6 bases). Germline CDR1 reads MDHEN; CDR2 reads SYDVKM. V gave up 9 bases and J gave up 7 bases, with 13 bases separating them. The CDR3 length is 12 residues.

The chain combines TRBV20-1 with TRBJ2-5; 10 positions agree with TRBD1. Looked up from germline, CDR1 is DFQATT and CDR2 is SNEGSKA (reference sequence). This CDR3 has 14 residues. V was clipped by 3 bases and J by 5 bases; unmatched bases: 6. The DNA of the CDR3 is TGCAGTGCTAGTCCCGGGACAGGGGTCGAGACCCAGTACTTC. It specifies CSASPGTGVETQYF.

The CDR3 sequence: CASSIGDRGYKEPQHF. The CDR3, as DNA: TGTGCCAGTAGTATTGGGGACAGGGGGTACAAGGAGCCCCAGCATTTT. This chain joins TRBV19 and TRBJ1-5; 11 bases agree with TRBD1. CDR1 and CDR2 from the germline V gene are LNHDA and SQIVND (reference sequence). There are 16 residues in the CDR3. V dropped 3 bases and J dropped 8; count of bases not matched to a gene: 9.

This chain links TRBV3-1 (or the pseudogene TRBV3-2) with TRBJ2-1; D unclear. Between the trimmed V and J ends, which lost 2 bases and 7 bases, there was a span of 12 bases. Per germline, CDR1 LGHDT and CDR2 YNNKEL (reference sequence). CDR3 length equals 14 residues. CDR3 sequence (DNA): TGTGCCAGCAGCCAAATCCGTTCAGGAAATGAGCAGTTCTTC. Protein: CASSQIRSGNEQFF.

The CDR3 here is CASSAGTSNSPLHF. The CDR3 DNA is TGCGCCAGCAGTGCCGGGACTTCTAATTCACCCCTCCACTTT. The genes are TRBV10-1 and TRBJ1-6, with a weak D call TRBD1 (5 bases). Germline CDR1 WNHNN, CDR2 SYGVQD (reference sequence). CDR3 length: 14 residues. V lost 4 bases and J 6 bases, leaving 10 bases between the germline ends.

This rearrangement joins TRBV27 to TRBJ2-7; D is possibly TRBD1 (5 bases). V lost 4 bases and J 1 base, leaving 11 bases between the germline ends. The CDR3 extends over 14 amino acids. The V gene's germline CDR1 is MNHEY and CDR2 SMNVEV (reference sequence). The CDR3 here is CASSSVRASYEQYF. For the CDR3, the DNA is TGTGCCAGCAGTTCTGTCAGGGCGTCCTACGAGCAGTACTTC.

V and J are TRBV14 and TRBJ2-3; unclear D gene. The CDR3 length is 15 residues. Trimming cost V 3 bases and J 0 bases, with 10 bases left between them. The germline V gene encodes CDR1 SGHDN and CDR2 FVKESK. The DNA of the CDR3 is TGTGCCAGCAGCCAGGGCTACTTTAGCACAGATACGCAGTATTTT. Residues: CASSQGYFSTDTQYF.

The chain recombines TRBV19 with TRBJ1-1; 8 nucleotides align to TRBD1. V lost 4 bases and J lost 1; bases outside the gene matches: 8. Germline CDR1 and CDR2: LNHDA and SQIVND (reference sequence). The CDR3 consists of 16 residues. CDR3 sequence reads: CASSNGQGRSNTEAFF. CDR3 in DNA: TGTGCCAGTAGTAACGGACAGGGCCGATCGAACACTGAAGCTTTCTTT.

The V and J genes are TRBV7-8 and TRBJ2-7; the D gene could be TRBD1 or TRBD2 (6 bases each). Per germline, CDR1 SGHVS and CDR2 FQNEAQ. The CDR3 runs to 14 residues. Trimming left V 5 bases short and J 2 bases short, with 13 bases between. The CDR3 DNA follows: TGTGCCAGCAGCCCGACGGGGGCCCCCTACGAGCAGTACTTC. Protein sequence: CASSPTGAPYEQYF.

The J gene is TRBJ2-2, the V gene TRBV7-3; D might be TRBD2 (6 bases). CDR1 and CDR2 from the germline V gene are SGHTA and FQGTGA. This CDR3 is built from 15 residues. The V gene lost 5 bases and the J gene lost 6 bases, with 16 bases spanning the gap. The CDR3 region has the DNA TGTGCCAGCAGCCCCAGCGGGCCGGGGCCCGGGGAGCTGTTTTTT. Residues: CASSPSGPGPGELFF.

This clone has just a few counts. V is TRBV14 and J is TRBJ1-2; possibly TRBD1 for D (5 bases). Germline V gene data show CDR1 as SGHDN and CDR2 as FVKESK. The CDR3 is made up of 14 amino acids. The V and J ends lost 0 bases and 5 bases respectively, with 10 bases between them. CDR3 in amino acids: CASSQDHRLYGYTF. DNA of the CDR3: TGTGCCAGCAGCCAAGATCACAGGCTTTATGGCTACACCTTC.

The rearrangement links TRBV3-1 (or the pseudogene TRBV3-2) to TRBJ2-7; 12 nucleotides agree with TRBD2. CDR3 length: 15 residues. V lost 4 bases and J lost 2; bases outside the gene matches: 3. From germline, CDR1 is LGHDT and CDR2 YNNKEL (reference sequence). CDR3 region: CASSPGLAGPYEQYF. CDR3 nucleotide sequence: TGTGCCAGCAGCCCAGGACTAGCGGGACCCTACGAGCAGTACTTC.

The J gene is TRBJ1-2, the V gene TRBV7-2; D remains ambiguous. The CDR3 totals 13 residues. Germline V CDR1 and CDR2: SGHTA, FQGNSA. Between the trimmed V and J ends, which lost 5 bases and 8 bases, there was a span of 15 bases. This CDR3 reads CASSPTGINGYTF. The CDR3 DNA reads as TGTGCCAGCAGCCCGACCGGGATAAACGGCTACACCTTC.

This chain links TRBV4-2 with TRBJ2-2, with TRBD2 matching 13 bases. CDR1 is LGHNA, CDR2 YNFKEQ, per germline. The V segment lost 2 bases and the J segment 5 bases; nucleotides outside the gene matches: 8. The CDR3 extends over 18 amino acids. CDR3 sequence: CASSQPGLAGEGTGELFF. The CDR3, as DNA: TGTGCCAGCAGCCAACCCGGACTAGCGGGAGAAGGTACCGGGGAGCTGTTTTTT.

This chain joins TRBV5-4 and TRBJ2-7, with 9 bases identical to TRBD1. The junction had 10 bases not matched to a gene; V was cut back by 4 bases and J by 5 bases. The V gene's germline CDR1 is SGHNT and CDR2 YYREEE (reference sequence). This CDR3 comprises 15 residues. The CDR3 spells CASSPQGASQNEQYF. The DNA of the CDR3 is TGTGCCAGCAGCCCACAGGGGGCGAGTCAAAACGAGCAGTACTTC.

V usage is TRBV19 and J usage is TRBJ2-7; TRBD1 matches at 7 bases. The CDR3 sequence is 14 residues long. Germline values: CDR1 LNHDA, CDR2 SQIVND (reference sequence). Germline trimming cut 9 bases from V and 5 bases from J; bases unmatched to any gene: 13. Here the CDR3 reads CASHRQGSSNEQYF. The CDR3 DNA follows: TGTGCCAGCCACCGACAGGGATCGAGCAACGAGCAGTACTTC.

This sequence joins TRBV6-2 or TRBV6-3 and TRBJ1-2; weak D call: TRBD1 (5 bases). Per germline, CDR1 MNHEY and CDR2 SVGEGT. The germline V and J ends were trimmed by 0 bases and 6 bases, with 8 bases remaining between them. The CDR3 runs 13 residues. CDR3 bases: TGTGCCAGCAGTTACTCTTCGGGGGATGGCTACACCTTC. It codes for CASSYSSGDGYTF.

The chain joins TRBV7-9 to TRBJ1-4; tentative D call: TRBD1 (5 bases). The germline CDR1 and CDR2 sequences are SEHNR and FQNEAQ (reference sequence). V dropped 1 base and J dropped 12 bases, with 9 bases sitting between them. CDR3 length equals 12 residues. The CDR3 DNA is TGTGCCAGCAGCTTAGATAGCAGGGAACTGTTTTTT. Encoded protein: CASSLDSRELFF.

This clone appeared once. The CDR3 loop is CASSSPGGGEQYF. CDR3 bases: TGTGCCAGCAGCTCCCCCGGAGGGGGAGAGCAGTACTTC. The chain joins TRBV7-9 to TRBJ2-7; the D gene could be TRBD1 or TRBD2 (6 bases each). The V and J ends lost 4 bases and 7 bases respectively, with 14 bases between them. Germline lookup yields CDR1 SEHNR and CDR2 FQNEAQ (reference sequence). The CDR3 has 13 residues.

The chain recombines TRBV18 with TRBJ2-7; TRBD2 matches at 14 bases. Germline assignment: CDR1 KGHSH and CDR2 LQKENI. This CDR3 region has 19 residues. V shed 4 bases, J shed 3 bases, and the junction held 14 bases outside the gene matches. CDR3 DNA: TGTGCCAGCTCACAAGCCGGGACAGGGACTAGCGGGAGCCTCTACGAGCAGTACTTC. It codes for CASSQAGTGTSGSLYEQYF.

This clone was counted a few times. The rearrangement joins TRBV9 to TRBJ2-7; D unresolved. Germline V gene data show CDR1 as SGDLS and CDR2 as YYNGEE. The CDR3 has 15 amino acids. Trimming pared 0 bases from V and 2 bases from J, leaving 12 bases between. The CDR3 loop reads CASSVGIGRPYEQYF. Here the CDR3 DNA reads TGTGCCAGCAGCGTAGGAATTGGGCGGCCCTACGAGCAGTACTTC. The entire variable domain, with the rest obtained from reference TRBV9 and TRBJ2-7, is as follows: DSGVTQTPKHLITATGQRVTLRCSPRSGDLSVYWYQQSLDQGLQFLIQYYNGEERAKGNILERFSAQQFPDLHSELNLSSLELGDSALYFCASSVGIGRPYEQYFGPGTRLTVT.

The chain recombines TRBV7-2 with TRBJ2-3; D is perhaps TRBD2 (6 bases). CDR3 length equals 15 residues. V lost 2 bases and J 2 bases, leaving 11 bases between the germline ends. The germline CDR1 and CDR2 sequences are SGHTA and FQGNSA. The CDR3 bases are TGTGCCAGCAGCTTAAGGACTACCCTCACAGATACGCAGTATTTT. As protein: CASSLRTTLTDTQYF.

The chain links TRBV27 to TRBJ2-2; D may match TRBD1 or TRBD2 (5 bases each). Per the germline V gene, CDR1 is MNHEY and CDR2 is SMNVEV (reference sequence). Trimming pared 5 bases from V and 1 base from J, leaving 14 bases between. The CDR3 loop spans 16 amino acids. The CDR3 sequence: CASSPWGSENTGELFF. The CDR3 DNA reads TGTGCCAGCAGTCCCTGGGGGAGTGAGAACACCGGGGAGCTGTTTTTT.

CDR3 coding DNA: TGTGCCACCAGTGATTTGCCCTTTGACCGTGGGAGCTCCTACGAGCAGTACTTC. It encodes CATSDLPFDRGSSYEQYF. The rearrangement links TRBV24-1 to TRBJ2-7; maybe TRBD2 (5 bases). With 0 bases removed from V and 0 bases from J, the gap between germline ends came to 17 bases. This CDR3 region has 18 residues. Germline lookup yields CDR1 KGHDR and CDR2 SFDVKD.